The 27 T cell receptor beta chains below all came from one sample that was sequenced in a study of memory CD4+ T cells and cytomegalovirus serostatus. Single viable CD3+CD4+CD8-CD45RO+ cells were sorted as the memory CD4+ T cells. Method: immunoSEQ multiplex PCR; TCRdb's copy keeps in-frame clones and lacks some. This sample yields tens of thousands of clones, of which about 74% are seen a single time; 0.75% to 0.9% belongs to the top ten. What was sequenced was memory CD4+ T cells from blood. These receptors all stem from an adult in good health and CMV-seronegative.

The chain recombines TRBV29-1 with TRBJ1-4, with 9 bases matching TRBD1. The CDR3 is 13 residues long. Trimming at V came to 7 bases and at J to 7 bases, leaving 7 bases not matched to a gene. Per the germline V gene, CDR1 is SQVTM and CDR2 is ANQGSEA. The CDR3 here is CSAGGTGSEKLFF. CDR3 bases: TGCAGCGCTGGGGGGACAGGGAGTGAAAAACTGTTTTTT. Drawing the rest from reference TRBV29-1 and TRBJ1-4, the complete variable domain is SAVISQKPSRDICQRGTSLTIQCQVDSQVTMMFWYRQQPGQSLTLIATANQGSEATYESGFVIDKFPISRPNLTFSTLTVSNMSPEDSSIYLCSAGGTGSEKLFFGSGTQLSVL.

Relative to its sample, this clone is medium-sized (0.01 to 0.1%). For the CDR3, the DNA is TGCAGCGTTGAAGATCCGCAGCTGGTATATGGCTACACCTTC. This gives the protein CSVEDPQLVYGYTF. V is TRBV29-1 and J is TRBJ1-2; D is uncertain. Germline V gene data show CDR1 as SQVTM and CDR2 as ANQGSEA. The CDR3 has 14 residues. The V gene lost 0 bases and the J gene lost 5 bases, with 13 bases spanning the gap. Using reference TRBV29-1 and TRBJ1-2 for the parts outside the CDR3, the full variable domain is SAVISQKPSRDICQRGTSLTIQCQVDSQVTMMFWYRQQPGQSLTLIATANQGSEATYESGFVIDKFPISRPNLTFSTLTVSNMSPEDSSIYLCSVEDPQLVYGYTFGSGTRLTVV.

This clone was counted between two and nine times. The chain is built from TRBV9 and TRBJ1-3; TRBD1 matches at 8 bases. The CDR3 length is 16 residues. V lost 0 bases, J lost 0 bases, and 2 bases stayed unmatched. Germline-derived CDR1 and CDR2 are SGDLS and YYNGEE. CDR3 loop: CASSVGQGFSGNTIYF. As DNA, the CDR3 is TGTGCCAGCAGCGTAGGACAGGGGTTCTCTGGAAACACCATATATTTT. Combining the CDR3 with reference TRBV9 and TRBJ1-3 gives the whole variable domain DSGVTQTPKHLITATGQRVTLRCSPRSGDLSVYWYQQSLDQGLQFLIQYYNGEERAKGNILERFSAQQFPDLHSELNLSSLELGDSALYFCASSVGQGFSGNTIYFGEGSWLTVV.

CDR3: CASNQEDYEQYF. For the CDR3, the DNA is TGTGCCAGCAACCAGGAGGACTACGAGCAGTACTTC. This rearrangement joins TRBV2 to TRBJ2-7; D might be TRBD2 (5 bases). V lost 7 bases and J lost 3, with 10 bases in between. The germline V gene has CDR1 SNHLY and CDR2 FYNNEI. This CDR3 is built from 12 residues.

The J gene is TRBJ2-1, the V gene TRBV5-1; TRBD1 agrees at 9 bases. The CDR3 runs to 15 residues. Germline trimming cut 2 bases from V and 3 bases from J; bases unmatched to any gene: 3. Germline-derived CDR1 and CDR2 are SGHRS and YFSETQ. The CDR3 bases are TGCGCCAGCAGCTTCGAGACAGGGGGCTACAATGAGCAGTTCTTC. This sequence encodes CASSFETGGYNEQFF.

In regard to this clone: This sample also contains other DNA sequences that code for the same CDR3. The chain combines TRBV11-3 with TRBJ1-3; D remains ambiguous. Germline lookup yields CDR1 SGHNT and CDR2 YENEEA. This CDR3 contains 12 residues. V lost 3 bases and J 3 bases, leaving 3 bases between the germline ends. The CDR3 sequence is CASSLDGNTIYF. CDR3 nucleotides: TGTGCCAGCAGCTTGGATGGAAACACCATATATTTT.

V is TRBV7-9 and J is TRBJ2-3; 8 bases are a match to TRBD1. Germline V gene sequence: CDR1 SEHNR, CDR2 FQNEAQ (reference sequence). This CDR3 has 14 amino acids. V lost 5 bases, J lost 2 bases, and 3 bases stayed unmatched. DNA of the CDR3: TGTGCCAGCAGCGCGACAGGGGTCACAGATACGCAGTATTTT. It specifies CASSATGVTDTQYF.

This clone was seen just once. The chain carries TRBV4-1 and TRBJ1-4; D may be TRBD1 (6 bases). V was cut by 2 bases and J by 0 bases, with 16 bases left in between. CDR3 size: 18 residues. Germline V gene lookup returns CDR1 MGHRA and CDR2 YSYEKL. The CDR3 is CASSQRRGGAATNEKLFF. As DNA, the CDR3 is TGCGCCAGCAGCCAAAGACGGGGGGGGGCTGCAACTAATGAAAAACTGTTTTTT.

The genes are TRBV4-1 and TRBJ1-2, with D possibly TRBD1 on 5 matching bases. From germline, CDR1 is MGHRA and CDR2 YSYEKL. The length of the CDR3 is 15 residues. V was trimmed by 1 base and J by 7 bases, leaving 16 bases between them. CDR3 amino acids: CASSQARVGTRGYTF. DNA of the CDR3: TGCGCCAGCAGCCAAGCCAGGGTAGGGACCCGTGGCTACACCTTC.

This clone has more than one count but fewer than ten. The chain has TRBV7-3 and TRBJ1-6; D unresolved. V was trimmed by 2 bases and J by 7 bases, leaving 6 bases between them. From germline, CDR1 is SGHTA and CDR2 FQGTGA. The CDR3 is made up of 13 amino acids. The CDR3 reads CASSLSPNSPLHF. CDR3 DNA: TGTGCCAGCAGCTTATCTCCCAATTCACCCCTCCACTTT. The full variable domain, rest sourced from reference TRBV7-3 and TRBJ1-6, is GAGVSQTPSNKVTEKGKYVELRCDPISGHTALYWYRQSLGQGPEFLIYFQGTGAADDSGLPNDRFFAVRPEGSVSTLKIQRTERGDSAVYLCASSLSPNSPLHFGNGTRLTVT.

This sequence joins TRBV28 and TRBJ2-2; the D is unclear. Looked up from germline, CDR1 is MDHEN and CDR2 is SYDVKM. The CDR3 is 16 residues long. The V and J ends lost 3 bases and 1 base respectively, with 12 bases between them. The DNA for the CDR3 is TGTGCCAGCAGTTTGGTCGAGTGGGAGAACACCGGGGAGCTGTTTTTT. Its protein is CASSLVEWENTGELFF. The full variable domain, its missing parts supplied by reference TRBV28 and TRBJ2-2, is DVKVTQSSRYLVKRTGEKVFLECVQDMDHENMFWYRQDPGLGLRLIYFSYDVKMKEKGDIPEGYSVSREKKERFSLILESASTNQTSMYLCASSLVEWENTGELFFGEGSRLTVL.

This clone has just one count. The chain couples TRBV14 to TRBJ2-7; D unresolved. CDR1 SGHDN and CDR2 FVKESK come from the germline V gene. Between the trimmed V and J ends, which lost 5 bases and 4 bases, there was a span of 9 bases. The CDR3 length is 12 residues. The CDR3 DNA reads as TGTGCCAGCAGCTTTTCAATTTACGAGCAGTACTTC. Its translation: CASSFSIYEQYF.

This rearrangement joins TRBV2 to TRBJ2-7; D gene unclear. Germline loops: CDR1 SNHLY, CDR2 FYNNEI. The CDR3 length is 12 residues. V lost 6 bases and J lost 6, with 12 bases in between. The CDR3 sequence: CASRVQRGEQYF. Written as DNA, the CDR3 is TGTGCCAGCAGAGTTCAAAGAGGCGAGCAGTACTTC.

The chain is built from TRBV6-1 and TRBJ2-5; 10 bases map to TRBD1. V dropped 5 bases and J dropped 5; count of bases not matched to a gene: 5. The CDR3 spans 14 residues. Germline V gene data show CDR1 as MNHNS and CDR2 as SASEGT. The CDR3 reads CASSRQGAWETQYF. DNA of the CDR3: TGTGCCAGCAGTAGACAGGGGGCTTGGGAGACCCAGTACTTC.

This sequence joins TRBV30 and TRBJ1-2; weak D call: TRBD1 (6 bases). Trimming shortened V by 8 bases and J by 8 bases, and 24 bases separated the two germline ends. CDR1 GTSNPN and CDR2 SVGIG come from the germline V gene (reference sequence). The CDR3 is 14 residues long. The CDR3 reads CAGGGGKGGLGYTF. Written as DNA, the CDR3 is TGTGCCGGAGGGGGGGGGAAAGGAGGATTAGGCTACACCTTC. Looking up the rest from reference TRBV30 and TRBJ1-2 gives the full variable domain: SQTIHQWPATLVQPVGSPLSLECTVEGTSNPNLYWYRQAAGRGLQLLFYSVGIGQISSEVPQNLSASRPQDRQFILSSKKLLLSDSGFYLCAGGGGKGGLGYTFGSGTRLTVV.

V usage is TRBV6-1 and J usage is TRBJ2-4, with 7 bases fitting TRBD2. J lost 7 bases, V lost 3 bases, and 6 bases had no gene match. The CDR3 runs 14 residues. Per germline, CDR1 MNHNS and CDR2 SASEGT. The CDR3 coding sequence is TGTGCCAGCAGTGAGTTTGGGCGGGGGAACATTCAGTACTTC. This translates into CASSEFGRGNIQYF.

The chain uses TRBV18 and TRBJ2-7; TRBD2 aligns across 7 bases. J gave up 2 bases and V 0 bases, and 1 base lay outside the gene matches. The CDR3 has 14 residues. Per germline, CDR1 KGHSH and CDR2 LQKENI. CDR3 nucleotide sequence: TGTGCCAGCTCACCACCGGGGGGGACCTACGAGCAGTACTTC. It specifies CASSPPGGTYEQYF. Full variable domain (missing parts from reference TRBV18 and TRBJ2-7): NAGVMQNPRHLVRRRGQEARLRCSPMKGHSHVYWYRQLPEEGLKFMVYLQKENIIDESGMPKERFSAEFPKEGPSILRIQQVVRGDSAAYFCASSPPGGTYEQYFGPGTRLTVT.

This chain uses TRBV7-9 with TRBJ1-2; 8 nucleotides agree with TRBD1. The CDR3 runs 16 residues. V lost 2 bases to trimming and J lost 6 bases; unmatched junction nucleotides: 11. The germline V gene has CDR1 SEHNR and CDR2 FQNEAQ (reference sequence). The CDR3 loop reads CASSLMAKQGDHGYTF. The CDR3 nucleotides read TGTGCCAGCAGCTTAATGGCCAAACAGGGGGACCATGGCTACACCTTC.

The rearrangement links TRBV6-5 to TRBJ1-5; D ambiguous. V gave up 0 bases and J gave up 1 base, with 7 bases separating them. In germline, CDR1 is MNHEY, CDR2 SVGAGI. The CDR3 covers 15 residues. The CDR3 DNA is TGTGCCAGCAGTTACTCCGCCACGAGCAATCAGCCCCAGCATTTT. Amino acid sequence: CASSYSATSNQPQHF.

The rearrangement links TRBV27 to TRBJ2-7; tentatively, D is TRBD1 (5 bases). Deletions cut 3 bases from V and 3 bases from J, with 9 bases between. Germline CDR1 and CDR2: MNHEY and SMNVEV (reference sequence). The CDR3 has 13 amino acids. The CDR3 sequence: CASSFDRFYEQYF. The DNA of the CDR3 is TGTGCCAGCAGTTTCGACAGATTCTACGAGCAGTACTTC.

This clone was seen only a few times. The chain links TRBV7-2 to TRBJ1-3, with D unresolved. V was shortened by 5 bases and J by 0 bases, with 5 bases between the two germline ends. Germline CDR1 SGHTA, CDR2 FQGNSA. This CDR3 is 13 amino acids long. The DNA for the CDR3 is TGTGCCAGCAGCATAGGCTCTGGAAACACCATATATTTT. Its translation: CASSIGSGNTIYF.

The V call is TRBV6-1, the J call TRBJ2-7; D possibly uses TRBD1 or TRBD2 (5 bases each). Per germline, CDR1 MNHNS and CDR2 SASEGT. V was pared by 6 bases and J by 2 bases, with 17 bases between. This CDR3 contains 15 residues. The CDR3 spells CASSRGTYTAYEQYF. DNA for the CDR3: TGTGCCAGCAGCCGAGGGACGTATACCGCCTACGAGCAGTACTTC.

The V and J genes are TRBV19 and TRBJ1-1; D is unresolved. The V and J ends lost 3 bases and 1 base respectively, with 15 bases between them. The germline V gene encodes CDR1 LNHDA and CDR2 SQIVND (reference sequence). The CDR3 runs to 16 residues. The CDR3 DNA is TGTGCCAGTAGTATCCGGTTCGGGTCCGGGAACACTGAAGCTTTCTTT. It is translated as CASSIRFGSGNTEAFF.

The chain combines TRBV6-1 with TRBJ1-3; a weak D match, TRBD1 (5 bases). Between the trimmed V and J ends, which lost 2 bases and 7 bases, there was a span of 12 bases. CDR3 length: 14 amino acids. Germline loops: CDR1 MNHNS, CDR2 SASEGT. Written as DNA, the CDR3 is TGTGCCAGCAGTGAATCGGCAGGGAGGAACACCATATATTTT. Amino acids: CASSESAGRNTIYF.

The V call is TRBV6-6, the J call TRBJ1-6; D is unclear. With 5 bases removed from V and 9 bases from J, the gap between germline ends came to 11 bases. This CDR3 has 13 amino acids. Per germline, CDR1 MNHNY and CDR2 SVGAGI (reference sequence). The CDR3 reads CASSHQDASPLHF. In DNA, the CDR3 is TGTGCCAGCAGTCACCAGGACGCTTCACCCCTCCACTTT.

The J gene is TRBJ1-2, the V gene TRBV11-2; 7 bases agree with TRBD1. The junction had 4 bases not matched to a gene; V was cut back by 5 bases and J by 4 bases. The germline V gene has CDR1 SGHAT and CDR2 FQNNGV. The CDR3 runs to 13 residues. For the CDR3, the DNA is TGTGCCAGCAGCGTGGGACAGCGCTATGGCTACACCTTC. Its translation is CASSVGQRYGYTF. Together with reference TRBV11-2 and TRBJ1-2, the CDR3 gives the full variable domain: EAGVAQSPRYKIIEKRQSVAFWCNPISGHATLYWYQQILGQGPKLLIQFQNNGVVDDSQLPKDRFSAERLKGVDSTLKIQPAKLEDSAVYLCASSVGQRYGYTFGSGTRLTVV.

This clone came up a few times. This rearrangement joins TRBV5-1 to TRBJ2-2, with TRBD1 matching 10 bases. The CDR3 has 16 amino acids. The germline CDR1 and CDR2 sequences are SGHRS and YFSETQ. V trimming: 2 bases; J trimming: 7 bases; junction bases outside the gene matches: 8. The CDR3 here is CASSFQGTGVFGELFF. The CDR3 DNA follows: TGCGCCAGCAGCTTCCAAGGGACAGGGGTGTTCGGGGAGCTGTTTTTT.